Following are 2 T cell receptor beta chains from one sample sequenced in a study of T cell repertoires in ileal Crohn's disease. Generated by immunoSEQ multiplex PCR, the TCRdb table keeps only in-frame clones and is missing some. Of around 14,000 clones listed, about 73% are singletons. Sequencing was performed on ileal tissue. All receptors come from an adult with Crohn's disease.

V and J are TRBV5-1 and TRBJ2-7; 8 bases map to TRBD2. There are 15 residues in the CDR3. Germline loops: CDR1 SGHRS, CDR2 YFSETQ. V gave up 3 bases and J gave up 6 bases; unmatched junction bases: 11. The CDR3 nucleotides are TGCGCCAGCAGCTCCTTGGGCGGGGGGCCGAGCGAGCAGTACTTC. Protein sequence: CASSSLGGGPSEQYF.

This clone was counted between two and nine times. The chain uses TRBV4-1 and TRBJ1-6; TRBD1 might be the D (5 bases). Trimming stripped 4 bases from V and 7 bases from J, with 17 bases between. Germline CDR1 and CDR2: MGHRA and YSYEKL. The CDR3 runs 16 residues. The CDR3, as DNA: TGCGCCAGCAGCCGAGTTTGGGGGGTACAAAATTCACCCCTCCACTTT. It encodes CASSRVWGVQNSPLHF.